This is a list of T cell receptor beta chains from one sample in a study of shared clonotypes between healthy human individuals. Sequencing was performed with immunoSEQ multiplex PCR; in TCRdb, only in-frame clones are kept and a portion is missing. The data show some 300,000 clones, with more than 60% seen just once and roughly a tenth held by the top ten. Sequenced material: memory CD4+ T cells sorted from blood. All receptors derive from a man aged 25-45 years in good health. Both conserved end residues are part of each CDR3. The D gene is left open where the match is weak. Clone size is given for some rows only: seen once, a few or many times, or a class if the clone is expanded.

j_call	clone_size	v_call	d_call	cdr3_aa	cdr3_nt
TRBJ2-5	.	TRBV6-5	.	CASSYTRDSSETQYF	TGTGCCAGCAGTTACACACGGGACTCTAGCGAGACCCAGTACTTC
TRBJ2-1	few	TRBV2	.	CASSAQGFNEQFF	TGTGCCAGCAGTGCGCAGGGATTCAATGAGCAGTTCTTC
TRBJ1-3	.	TRBV6-5	.	CASRRTDMSGNTIYF	TGTGCCAGCAGACGGACAGATATGTCTGGAAACACCATATATTTT
TRBJ2-5	.	TRBV30	.	CAWSVFSETQYF	TGTGCCTGGAGTGTCTTTTCAGAGACCCAGTACTTC
TRBJ2-2	.	TRBV28	.	CASSLEDGTGELFF	TGTGCCAGCAGTTTGGAGGACGGCACCGGGGAGCTGTTTTTT
TRBJ1-5	.	TRBV29-1	.	CSVTQGNQPQHF	TGCAGCGTTACTCAGGGGAATCAGCCCCAGCATTTT
TRBJ2-3	.	TRBV5-8	.	CASRTVGDTQYF	TGTGCCAGCAGAACGGTGGGGGATACGCAGTATTTT
TRBJ1-4	.	TRBV29-1	.	CSVEDREEKLFF	TGCAGCGTTGAAGATCGGGAGGAAAAACTGTTTTTT
TRBJ1-6	.	TRBV30	.	CAWSVSHGAPLHF	TGTGCCTGGAGCGTATCCCATGGGGCACCCCTCCACTTT
TRBJ2-1	many	TRBV6-6	.	CASSSGTASYNEQFF	TGTGCCAGCAGTTCGGGGACTGCCTCCTACAATGAGCAGTTCTTC
TRBJ2-1	many	TRBV9	TRBD2	CASSVVGTSGPNEQFF	TGTGCCAGCAGCGTAGTAGGGACTAGCGGGCCCAATGAGCAGTTCTTC
TRBJ2-5	.	TRBV7-9	TRBD2	CASSFVREGLETQYF	TGTGCCAGCAGCTTTGTGCGGGAGGGCCTGGAGACCCAGTACTTC
TRBJ1-2	.	TRBV25-1	.	CASSILGGPHGYTF	TGTGCCAGCAGTATATTGGGGGGGCCGCATGGCTACACCTTC